The clone carrying this T cell receptor (beta chain) was picked up many times. Its antigen is not identified. This entry comes from a study of blood T cells in healthy people across ages. Overall study findings and caveats: The study found TCR beta diversity correlated strongly with naive T cell percentage.

Alongside a J-beta primer mix, a sample-barcoded 5' primer served in a second PCR lasting roughly 6 to 11 cycles. Every cDNA was tagged by a template-switch adaptor with 12 random nucleotides. TCRdb used MiXCR to reprocess the 5' RACE reads, holding one entry per CDR3 protein. The data contain roughly 930,000 distinct CDR3 sequences, roughly 43% of them singletons. Sample donors were healthy Caucasian individuals that came from Russia, aged roughly 6 to 90. Germline CDR1 MGHRA, CDR2 YSYEKL. The V and J ends lost 0 bases and 5 bases respectively, with 4 bases between them. The CDR3 totals 12 residues. The TCR sequence derives from a young man in good health. Source material: blood. The genes are TRBV4-1 and TRBJ1-2; D unresolved. In nucleotides, the CDR3 is TGCGCCAGCAGCCAAGATGGGTATGGCTACACCTTC. This encodes CASSQDGYGYTF.